The 20 T cell receptor beta chains below come from one sample, sequenced in a study of graft-versus-host responses after intestinal transplantation. No antigen is known for these receptors. Repertoires were generated with immunoSEQ multiplex PCR, while TCRdb's copy carries only in-frame clones and drops some. The data contain under 85,000 clones, roughly 88% of them singletons. The source was unstimulated CD8+ T cells sorted from spleen or lymph node cells, collected before intestinal transplant. The receptors stem from a human donor who received an intestinal transplant.

The chain combines TRBV11-2 with TRBJ2-7; D unclear. The CDR3 runs to 12 residues. V was pared by 3 bases and J by 4 bases, with 7 bases between. Germline CDR1 reads SGHAT; CDR2 reads FQNNGV. CDR3 protein: CASSFGSYEQYF. In DNA, the CDR3 is TGTGCCAGCAGCTTTGGCTCATACGAGCAGTACTTC.

V and J are TRBV27 and TRBJ2-1; no reliable D call. The CDR3 runs to 11 residues. The V end lost 5 bases, the J end lost 8 bases, and 7 bases lay between the germline ends. Germline V gene lookup returns CDR1 MNHEY and CDR2 SMNVEV (reference sequence). The CDR3 sequence: CASSGEDEQFF. CDR3 nucleotides: TGTGCCAGCAGTGGAGAGGATGAGCAGTTCTTC.

The V call is TRBV2, the J call TRBJ2-5; tentative D call: TRBD1 (6 bases). The last part of the DNA fits TRBJ2-7 better; the J call may be wrong. CDR1 and CDR2 from the germline V gene are SNHLY and FYNNEI. The CDR3 spans 16 residues. CDR3 in DNA: TGTGCCAGCAGTGAAGGGTTTTCGGACAGCTCCTACGAGCAGTACTTC. Translating it yields CASSEGFSDSSYEQYF.

This clone was detected only once. The V call is TRBV5-1, the J call TRBJ1-5, with a possible D match to TRBD1 (5 bases). Trimming stripped 1 base from V and 7 bases from J, with 12 bases between. The CDR3 is 14 residues long. Germline CDR1 reads SGHRS; CDR2 reads YFSETQ. CDR3 nucleotide sequence: TGCGCCAGCAGCTTGCTCGGGGGAACGCAGCCCCAGCATTTT. Translation: CASSLLGGTQPQHF.

V gene TRBV7-3 combines with J gene TRBJ2-3, with D possibly TRBD2 on 6 matching bases. V was pared by 5 bases and J by 2 bases, with 20 bases between. The CDR3 consists of 17 residues. The germline CDR1 and CDR2 sequences are SGHTA and FQGTGA. The CDR3 bases are TGTGCCAGCAGCCCCGACCCGATAGCGGTATACACAGATACGCAGTATTTT. Translating gives CASSPDPIAVYTDTQYF.

This chain joins TRBV4-1 and TRBJ1-1, with D possibly matching TRBD1 (5 bases). Germline V gives CDR1 MGHRA, CDR2 YSYEKL. V lost 0 bases and J 4 bases, leaving 12 bases between the germline ends. This CDR3 comprises 15 residues. The CDR3 sequence: CASSQDLGGGTEAFF. The CDR3 region has the DNA TGCGCCAGCAGCCAAGATTTGGGGGGAGGCACTGAAGCTTTCTTT.

This chain links TRBV9 with TRBJ2-5; 8 bases map to TRBD2. Trimming removed 2 bases from V and 2 bases from J; junction bases left unmatched: 2. This CDR3 spans 14 amino acids. Looked up from germline, CDR1 is SGDLS and CDR2 is YYNGEE. The DNA for the CDR3 is TGTGCCAGCAGCGTTGGCGGGGGGCAAGAGACCCAGTACTTC. It yields the protein CASSVGGGQETQYF.

This rearrangement joins TRBV9 to TRBJ2-1; 7 bases are shared with TRBD2. CDR3 length: 15 residues. CDR1 and CDR2 from the germline V gene are SGDLS and YYNGEE. V lost 2 bases, J lost 6 bases, and 8 bases stayed unmatched. CDR3 coding DNA: TGTGCCAGCAGCGTCGGACTAGTAACGGGCAATGAGCAGTTCTTC. It is translated as CASSVGLVTGNEQFF.

The genes are TRBV7-6 and TRBJ1-2, with D unclear. The V end lost 5 bases, the J end lost 2 bases, and 9 bases lay between the germline ends. The germline gives CDR1 SGHVS, CDR2 FNYEAQ. CDR3 size: 13 residues. CDR3 amino acids: CASSKSPNYGYTF. The CDR3 bases are TGTGCCAGCAGCAAGAGCCCCAACTATGGCTACACCTTC.

The gene calls are TRBV5-1 and TRBJ1-1, with 8 bases that match TRBD1. The germline CDR1 and CDR2 sequences are SGHRS and YFSETQ. The CDR3 sequence is 14 residues long. The trim removed 4 bases at V and 3 bases at J, leaving 5 bases unmatched. CDR3 residues: CASSPTGGHTEAFF. DNA of the CDR3: TGCGCCAGCAGCCCTACAGGGGGGCACACTGAAGCTTTCTTT.

The table lists this clone with a count of one. V gene TRBV9 combines with J gene TRBJ1-1, with a possible D match to TRBD1 (6 bases). This CDR3 has 16 amino acids. Germline CDR1 is SGDLS and CDR2 is YYNGEE. The V end was cut by 4 bases, the J end by 0 bases, with 16 bases between. Here the CDR3 reads CASSPTIQGLNTEAFF. Written as DNA, the CDR3 is TGTGCCAGCAGCCCCACAATACAGGGATTGAACACTGAAGCTTTCTTT.

This sequence joins TRBV7-8 and TRBJ1-4; no reliable D call. The CDR3 extends over 17 amino acids. In germline, CDR1 is SGHVS, CDR2 FQNEAQ. The germline V and J ends were trimmed by 1 base and 5 bases, with 17 bases remaining between them. CDR3 residues: CASSLELGGVWNEKLFF. CDR3 DNA sequence: TGTGCCAGCAGCTTAGAACTCGGAGGTGTGTGGAATGAAAAACTGTTTTTT.

This rearrangement joins TRBV27 to TRBJ2-7; D ambiguous. This CDR3 contains 15 residues. The V end was cut by 0 bases, the J end by 5 bases, with 14 bases between. Germline V gives CDR1 MNHEY, CDR2 SMNVEV (reference sequence). The CDR3 reads CASSLSSNYPNEQYF. CDR3 nucleotide sequence: TGTGCCAGCAGTTTATCGAGCAATTACCCTAACGAGCAGTACTTC.

The J gene is TRBJ2-5, the V gene TRBV5-1; 11 bases map to TRBD2. Germline CDR1 and CDR2: SGHRS and YFSETQ. With 0 bases clipped from V and 1 base from J, the junction kept 8 bases outside the gene matches. This CDR3 has 18 amino acids. CDR3 sequence (DNA): TGCGCCAGCAGCTTGGGGGGGTCTAGCGGGGGGACCCAAGAGACCCAGTACTTC. The encoded protein is CASSLGGSSGGTQETQYF.

V is TRBV2 and J is TRBJ2-3; a weak D match, TRBD2 (7 bases). The length of the CDR3 is 13 residues. Germline loops: CDR1 SNHLY, CDR2 FYNNEI. V dropped 11 bases and J dropped 6 bases, with 18 bases sitting between them. CDR3 loop: CAVRGLLTDTQYF. The DNA for the CDR3 is TGTGCCGTGCGGGGGCTTCTGACGGATACGCAGTATTTT.

The chain is built from TRBV7-9 and TRBJ2-1, with D possibly matching TRBD1 (6 bases). The CDR3 runs to 15 residues. Trimming took 5 bases from V and 5 from J, leaving 16 bases between them. Per the germline V gene, CDR1 is SEHNR and CDR2 is FQNEAQ (reference sequence). The CDR3 is CASSPPGQTHNEQFF. DNA of the CDR3: TGTGCCAGCAGCCCGCCGGGACAAACTCACAATGAGCAGTTCTTC.

The chain carries TRBV6-1 and TRBJ2-5; 9 bases align to TRBD1. This CDR3 is built from 17 residues. The germline CDR1 and CDR2 sequences are MNHNS and SASEGT. V lost 2 bases to trimming and J lost 5 bases; unmatched junction nucleotides: 12. The DNA for the CDR3 is TGTGCCAGCAGTGAATTAGTGGGGGCCGGACAGGGGGAGACCCAGTACTTC. Translated, it gives CASSELVGAGQGETQYF.

The chain has TRBV6-6 and TRBJ1-2; weak D call: TRBD1 (5 bases). CDR1 is MNHNY, CDR2 SVGAGI, per germline (reference sequence). This CDR3 comprises 13 residues. The V end was cut by 8 bases, the J end by 3 bases, with 13 bases between. CDR3 sequence (DNA): TGTGCCAGCCTATCGGGGGAGTACTATGGCTACACCTTC. This sequence encodes CASLSGEYYGYTF.

The genes are TRBV19 and TRBJ2-3; tentatively, D is TRBD2 (6 bases). This CDR3 region has 13 residues. Per the germline V gene, CDR1 is LNHDA and CDR2 is SQIVND (reference sequence). V lost 3 bases to trimming and J lost 4 bases, with 8 bases between them. CDR3 region: CASSIWGADTQYF. CDR3 in DNA: TGTGCCAGTAGTATTTGGGGGGCAGATACGCAGTATTTT.

The CDR3 region has the DNA TGTGCCAGTAATAGCGGGGCTGAAGCTTTCTTT. As protein: CASNSGAEAFF. This sequence joins TRBV19 and TRBJ1-1; D gene uncertain. The germline gives CDR1 LNHDA, CDR2 SQIVND (reference sequence). The V gene lost 7 bases and the J gene lost 6 bases, with 9 bases spanning the gap. This CDR3 has 11 amino acids.